The T cell receptor beta chain described here comes from a study of OX40 agonist ivuxolimab in advanced cancers. At the level of the study: Patients treated during dose escalation were battling hepatocellular carcinoma, melanoma, renal cell or head and neck cancer.

Assay: immunoSEQ multiplex PCR; the TCRdb copy retains only in-frame clones and omits some. The sample has approximately 94,000 clones, roughly 89% seen once. Looked up from germline, CDR1 is MDHEN and CDR2 is SYDVKM. The CDR3 has 13 amino acids. V dropped 11 bases and J dropped 5; count of bases not matched to a gene: 7. This clonotype was sampled from an adult with an advanced solid tumor such as melanoma, head and neck, liver or kidney cancer. The gene calls are TRBV28 and TRBJ1-2, with TRBD1 matching over 11 bases. The starting material was CD4+ or CD8+ T cells sorted from blood, obtained in a trial of the OX40 agonist ivuxolimab. The CDR3 loop is CAGGDRGAYGYTF. Written as DNA, the CDR3 is TGTGCCGGGGGGGACAGGGGGGCTTATGGCTACACCTTC.